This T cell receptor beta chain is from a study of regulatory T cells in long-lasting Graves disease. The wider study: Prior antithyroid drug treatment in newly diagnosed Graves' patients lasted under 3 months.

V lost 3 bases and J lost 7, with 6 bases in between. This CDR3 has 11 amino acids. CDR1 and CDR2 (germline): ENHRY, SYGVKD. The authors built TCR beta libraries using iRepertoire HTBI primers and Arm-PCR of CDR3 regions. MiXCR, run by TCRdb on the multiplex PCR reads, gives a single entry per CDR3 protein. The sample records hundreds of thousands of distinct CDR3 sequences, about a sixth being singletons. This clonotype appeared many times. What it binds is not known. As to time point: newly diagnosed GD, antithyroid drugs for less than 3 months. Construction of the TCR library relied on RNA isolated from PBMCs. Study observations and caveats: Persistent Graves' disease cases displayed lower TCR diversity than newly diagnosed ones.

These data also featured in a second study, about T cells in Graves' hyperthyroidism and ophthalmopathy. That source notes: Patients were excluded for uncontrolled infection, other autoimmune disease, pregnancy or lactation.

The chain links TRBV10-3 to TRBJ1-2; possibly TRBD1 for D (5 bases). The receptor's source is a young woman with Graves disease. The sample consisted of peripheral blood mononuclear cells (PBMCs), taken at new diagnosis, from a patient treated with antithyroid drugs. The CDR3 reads CAISDGAGYTF. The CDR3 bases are TGTGCCATCAGTGATGGGGCTGGCTACACCTTC.